The 23 T cell receptor beta chains below were found in one sample sequenced in a study of OX40 agonist ivuxolimab in advanced cancers. Profiling relied on immunoSEQ multiplex PCR, and the TCRdb table lists in-frame clones only, not all of them. The sample contains approximately 26,000 clones, 83% of which appear only once. The sequencing used CD4+ or CD8+ T cells sorted from blood, collected in a trial of the OX40 agonist ivuxolimab. The receptors were sampled from an adult with an advanced solid tumor such as melanoma, head and neck, liver or kidney cancer.

The V and J genes are TRBV10-1 and TRBJ1-1; a possible D gene is TRBD1 (5 bases). CDR3 size: 16 residues. V lost 7 bases and J 3 bases, leaving 21 bases between the germline ends. Germline CDR1 is WNHNN and CDR2 is SYGVQD (reference sequence). The CDR3, as DNA: TGCGCCAGCATAGCGGGGCCGGTTCGAGAGGACACTGAAGCTTTCTTT. It specifies CASIAGPVREDTEAFF.

V is TRBV29-1 and J is TRBJ2-4; D is possibly TRBD1 or TRBD2 (5 bases each). The germline V and J ends were trimmed by 7 bases and 1 base, with 11 bases remaining between them. CDR1 and CDR2 (germline): SQVTM, ANQGSEA. The CDR3 consists of 13 residues. The CDR3 bases are TGCAGCGCCCACGGGGCTGCCAAAAACATTCAGTACTTC. Its protein is CSAHGAAKNIQYF.

The chain joins TRBV4-1 to TRBJ1-2; no reliable D call. Germline assignment: CDR1 MGHRA and CDR2 YSYEKL. Trimming removed 0 bases from V and 2 bases from J, with 13 bases in between. The CDR3 length is 16 residues. CDR3 loop: CASSQDAGNLNYGYTF. The CDR3, as DNA: TGCGCCAGCAGCCAAGACGCGGGCAACTTAAACTATGGCTACACCTTC.

The J gene is TRBJ2-1, the V gene TRBV7-9; the D call may be TRBD1 or TRBD2 (6 bases each). The CDR3 sequence is 14 residues long. Per the germline V gene, CDR1 is SEHNR and CDR2 is FQNEAQ (reference sequence). The ends were cut back, 6 bases at V and 9 bases at J, with 18 bases in the middle. Here the CDR3 reads CASRGAGRWVEQFF. CDR3 sequence (DNA): TGTGCCAGCAGGGGGGCGGGGCGATGGGTTGAGCAGTTCTTC.

The V and J genes are TRBV5-4 and TRBJ1-2; D unresolved. The CDR3 has 15 residues. The germline V gene has CDR1 SGHNT and CDR2 YYREEE (reference sequence). Trimming removed 4 bases at V and 0 bases at J, with 13 bases between. CDR3 loop: CASSGGDFSNYGYTF. Written as DNA, the CDR3 is TGTGCCAGCAGCGGCGGAGACTTTTCTAACTATGGCTACACCTTC.

The chain links TRBV5-5 to TRBJ2-7; D unclear. Germline CDR1 reads SGHKS; CDR2 reads YYEKEE (reference sequence). V lost 2 bases and J 1 base, leaving 1 base between the germline ends. The CDR3 has 11 amino acids. The CDR3 reads CASSFSYEQYF. CDR3 in DNA: TGTGCCAGCAGCTTTTCCTACGAGCAGTACTTC.

The V and J genes are TRBV7-2 and TRBJ2-7; possibly TRBD1 for D (6 bases). Germline values: CDR1 SGHTA, CDR2 FQGNSA. The CDR3 has 11 residues. V was cut by 5 bases and J by 12 bases, with 14 bases left in between. CDR3: CASSGGLGAYF. The DNA for the CDR3 is TGTGCCAGCAGCGGAGGTTTGGGGGCGTACTTC.

The V and J genes are TRBV7-6 and TRBJ1-2; TRBD1 aligns across 9 bases. Germline loops: CDR1 SGHVS, CDR2 FNYEAQ. The CDR3 contains 15 residues. V dropped 5 bases and J dropped 4; count of bases not matched to a gene: 8. The CDR3 DNA is TGTGCCAGCAGCCCCAGGACAGGGGCGATCTATGGCTACACCTTC. This sequence encodes CASSPRTGAIYGYTF.

The chain combines TRBV7-8 with TRBJ2-3, with a possible D match to TRBD1 (6 bases). Trimming took 0 bases from V and 0 from J, leaving 10 bases between them. The germline V gene has CDR1 SGHVS and CDR2 FQNEAQ. The CDR3 length is 16 residues. The CDR3 DNA is TGTGCCAGCAGCTTAGCGCAGGGGCCGAGCACAGATACGCAGTATTTT. Translated: CASSLAQGPSTDTQYF.

The chain uses TRBV5-6 and TRBJ1-6; 8 bases are a match to TRBD1. Germline CDR1 SGHDT, CDR2 YYEEEE. The CDR3 totals 15 residues. V trimming: 3 bases; J trimming: 10 bases; junction bases outside the gene matches: 9. The CDR3 DNA is TGTGCCAGCAGCTATGAGGACAGGGCGGTATCACCCCTCCACTTT. The encoded protein is CASSYEDRAVSPLHF.

This chain links TRBV9 with TRBJ2-3; possibly TRBD1 for D (6 bases). V lost 5 bases and J lost 0, with 10 bases in between. CDR3 size: 14 residues. Germline CDR1 is SGDLS and CDR2 is YYNGEE. The CDR3 here is CASRGAPSTDTQYF. As DNA, the CDR3 is TGTGCCAGCAGGGGGGCTCCTAGCACAGATACGCAGTATTTT.

The rearrangement links TRBV7-9 to TRBJ2-7, with D possibly matching TRBD2 (5 bases). This CDR3 is 15 amino acids long. Germline V CDR1 and CDR2: SEHNR, FQNEAQ (reference sequence). V gave up 5 bases and J gave up 2 bases, with 16 bases separating them. Here the CDR3 DNA reads TGTGCCAGCAGCGATGGTACGGGAATTGCCTACGAGCAGTACTTC. Translation: CASSDGTGIAYEQYF.

This clone occurred a few times. V is TRBV2 and J is TRBJ1-5, with 7 bases that match TRBD1. The length of the CDR3 is 14 residues. V lost 4 bases and J lost 5; bases outside the gene matches: 5. In germline, CDR1 is SNHLY, CDR2 FYNNEI. CDR3 protein: CASSGQGMDQPQHF. The CDR3 region has the DNA TGTGCCAGCAGTGGACAGGGTATGGATCAGCCCCAGCATTTT.

This chain connects TRBV30 to TRBJ1-1; D remains ambiguous. V lost 0 bases and J lost 1, with 6 bases in between. The CDR3 consists of 13 residues. Germline CDR1 GTSNPN, CDR2 SVGIG (reference sequence). CDR3 amino acids: CAWSVRGNTEAFF. CDR3 DNA: TGTGCCTGGAGTGTACGGGGGAACACTGAAGCTTTCTTT.

The rearrangement uses TRBV29-1 and TRBJ2-3, with TRBD2 identical over 8 bases. The CDR3 length is 14 residues. Unmatched junction bases numbered 7, after V lost 7 bases and J lost 1 base. The V gene's germline CDR1 is SQVTM and CDR2 ANQGSEA. CDR3 residues: CSDLGGVGTDTQYF. CDR3 DNA: TGCAGCGACCTCGGGGGGGTCGGCACAGATACGCAGTATTTT.

This clone is deemed medium-sized. The rearrangement joins TRBV30 to TRBJ2-7, with 7 nucleotides matching TRBD1. J was trimmed by 3 bases and V by 3 bases; bases with no gene match: 5. The length of the CDR3 is 13 residues. CDR1 is GTSNPN and CDR2 is SVGIG in the germline V gene (reference sequence). The DNA for the CDR3 is TGTGCCTGGAGCTACGGGACAGACTACGAGCAGTACTTC. It yields the protein CAWSYGTDYEQYF.

The chain joins TRBV13 to TRBJ2-3; the D gene is possibly TRBD1 (6 bases). The CDR3 has 17 amino acids. Looked up from germline, CDR1 is PRHDT and CDR2 is FYEKMQ (reference sequence). V was pared by 4 bases and J by 2 bases, with 19 bases between. This CDR3 is CASSSKDRRVVTDTQYF. CDR3 coding DNA: TGTGCCAGCAGCTCTAAAGACAGGCGGGTGGTCACAGATACGCAGTATTTT.

The chain employs TRBV19 and TRBJ1-6; possibly TRBD1 for D (5 bases). Germline-derived CDR1 and CDR2 are LNHDA and SQIVND (reference sequence). V lost 8 bases to trimming and J lost 0 bases, with 14 bases between them. CDR3 length equals 16 residues. CDR3 DNA: TGTGCCAGTGGTCCGGGACGCCTCTCCTATAATTCACCCCTCCACTTT. Its protein product is CASGPGRLSYNSPLHF.

CDR3: CASSQELDSDEKLFF. The CDR3 bases are TGCGCCAGCAGCCAAGAACTAGACAGCGATGAAAAACTGTTTTTT. V gene TRBV4-1 combines with J gene TRBJ1-4; tentatively, D is TRBD1 (5 bases). Germline values: CDR1 MGHRA, CDR2 YSYEKL. The CDR3 loop spans 15 amino acids. V dropped 0 bases and J dropped 6 bases, with 11 bases sitting between them.

The table lists this clone with a few counts. The chain is built from TRBV7-9 and TRBJ2-7; D is possibly TRBD1 (6 bases). The germline V gene encodes CDR1 SEHNR and CDR2 FQNEAQ (reference sequence). The CDR3 is 16 residues long. V lost 4 bases, J lost 2 bases, and 18 bases lay in between. The CDR3 region has the DNA TGTGCCAGCAGCTCATCCACCGGGACATCCCCCTACGAGCAGTACTTC. It encodes CASSSSTGTSPYEQYF.

The V gene is TRBV27, the J gene TRBJ1-5; TRBD1 might be the D (6 bases). Trimming took off 3 bases at V and 6 bases at J, with 21 bases between the two ends. The CDR3 spans 17 residues. The germline gives CDR1 MNHEY, CDR2 SMNVEV (reference sequence). CDR3 protein: CASSFVFATGLSQPQHF. The CDR3 DNA reads as TGTGCCAGCAGTTTTGTATTCGCCACAGGGTTGAGTCAGCCCCAGCATTTT.

This clone was found once. It may be a read error: a sequence one base away is much more abundant. The gene calls are TRBV25-1 and TRBJ2-7; no firm D call. Germline V lookup: CDR1 MGHDK, CDR2 SYGVNS. The CDR3 is 11 amino acids. The CDR3 reads CAGSDNYEQYF. CDR3 bases: TGTGCCGGCAGCGATAACTACGAGCAGTACTTC.

The V and J genes are TRBV13 and TRBJ2-5; D unresolved. The germline V gene has CDR1 PRHDT and CDR2 FYEKMQ (reference sequence). There are 12 residues in the CDR3. Trimming took off 2 bases at V and 3 bases at J, with 4 bases between the two ends. CDR3 DNA: TGTGCCAGCAGCTTAAAGGAAGAGACCCAGTACTTC. Protein: CASSLKEETQYF.